The rows below give T cell receptor beta chains drawn from one sample of a study of identical twins. Each CDR3 protein is one row after TCRdb ran MiXCR on the 5' RACE reads. The sample lists approximately 500,000 distinct CDR3 sequences, roughly a quarter seen once, with about 2.7% in the top ten. The data were also submitted as part of a second study, on T cells expressing NK-cell markers.

The sequencing sample was made of CD4+ T cells sorted from blood. Receptors were obtained from a young woman in good health. Each CDR3 is given with its conserved first and last residue. A D gene is named only where the DNA matches it firmly. Rows may omit the clone size; those that give it use once, few, many or a size class.

D	V	size	J	CDR3	DNA
TRBD2	TRBV7-2	.	TRBJ2-1	CASVLAGMSYNEQFF	TGTGCCAGCGTTCTAGCGGGAATGTCCTACAATGAGCAGTTCTTC
TRBD1	TRBV28	once	TRBJ2-5	CASREGQGETQYF	TGTGCCAGCAGGGAGGGACAGGGGGAGACCCAGTACTTC
.	TRBV20-1	few	TRBJ2-5	CSAPEGRFLPAETQYF	TGCAGTGCCCCCGAGGGGAGGTTCCTTCCCGCGGAGACCCAGTACTTC
.	TRBV10-2	.	TRBJ1-2	CASSVSGDGYTF	TGCGCCAGCAGTGTATCGGGGGATGGCTACACCTTC
TRBD2	TRBV10-1	many	TRBJ2-7	CASSESRLAGVSEQYF	TGCGCCAGCAGTGAGTCAAGGCTAGCGGGAGTTAGCGAGCAGTACTTC
TRBD2	TRBV29-1	.	TRBJ2-7	CSVESGPPGGYEQYF	TGCAGCGTTGAAAGTGGACCACCGGGAGGGTACGAGCAGTACTTC
.	TRBV7-6	.	TRBJ1-1	CASSPFGGRNTEAFF	TGTGCCAGCAGCCCGTTCGGGGGACGGAACACTGAAGCTTTCTTT
.	TRBV7-2	.	TRBJ2-3	CASSPRSGTDTQYF	TGTGCCAGCAGCCCTAGGAGCGGCACAGATACGCAGTATTTT
.	TRBV15	.	TRBJ2-1	CATSSLRQYNEQFF	TGTGCCACCAGCAGCCTCAGACAGTACAATGAGCAGTTCTTC
TRBD1	TRBV27	few	TRBJ2-7	CASSSTGATYEQYF	TGTGCCAGCAGCTCGACAGGGGCCACCTACGAGCAGTACTTC
.	TRBV20-1	.	TRBJ2-3	CSARVAGRQGGTDTQYF	TGCAGTGCTAGAGTGGCGGGTCGGCAGGGAGGCACAGATACGCAGTATTTT
TRBD2	TRBV7-2	.	TRBJ2-7	CASSQGTSGRYEQYF	TGTGCCAGCAGCCAAGGGACTAGCGGGAGGTACGAGCAGTACTTC
.	TRBV12-5	few	TRBJ2-3	CASGLADRHTQYF	TGTGCTAGTGGTTTGGCGGACCGGCATACGCAGTATTTT
TRBD2	TRBV5-5	few	TRBJ2-5	CASSLVGTNKETQYF	TGTGCCAGCAGCTTGGTGGGGACTAATAAAGAGACCCAGTACTTC
.	TRBV10-3	.	TRBJ2-7	CAISVGGGEQYF	TGTGCCATCAGTGTGGGGGGAGGTGAGCAGTACTTC
TRBD2	TRBV11-2	few	TRBJ2-5	CASSANPGLAGDKETQYF	TGTGCCAGCAGCGCAAATCCGGGACTAGCGGGAGACAAAGAGACCCAGTACTTC
TRBD1	TRBV6-1	once	TRBJ2-7	CATQLTGDVYEQYF	TGTGCCACCCAACTGACAGGGGATGTTTACGAGCAGTACTTC
TRBD1	TRBV27	.	TRBJ1-5	CAGRQGGEPQHF	TGTGCCGGCAGACAGGGCGGCGAGCCCCAGCATTTT